These 21 T cell receptor beta chains originate from one sample sequenced in a study of blood T cells in healthy people across ages. For the second PCR, which ran for about 6 to 11 cycles, a sample-barcoded 5' primer and a J-beta primer mix were used. Each CDR3 protein gets one entry after TCRdb re-called the 5' RACE reads with MiXCR. The profile covers about 810,000 distinct CDR3 sequences, with under 40% appearing a single time and 10% to 15% taken by the ten largest. The specimen sequenced was blood. Source of these receptors: a man between 18 and 29 years old in good health.

This clonotype showed up just a few times. DNA of the CDR3: TGTGCCAGCACCCCGGGAGGGAATGGCTACACCTTC. This translates into CASTPGGNGYTF. The chain joins TRBV7-9 to TRBJ1-2, with no clear D. Trimming stripped 7 bases from V and 6 bases from J, with 12 bases between. Germline loops: CDR1 SEHNR, CDR2 FQNEAQ (reference sequence). The CDR3 runs to 12 residues. Drawing the rest from reference TRBV7-9 and TRBJ1-2, the complete variable domain is DTGVSQNPRHKITKRGQNVTFRCDPISEHNRLYWYRQTLGQGPEFLTYFQNEAQLEKSRLLSDRFSAERPKGSFSTLEIQRTEQGDSAMYLCASTPGGNGYTFGSGTRLTVV.

The chain recombines TRBV20-1 with TRBJ1-2, with 8 bases identical to TRBD1. The ends lost 0 bases at V and 7 bases at J; junction bases unmatched: 7. CDR1 and CDR2 from the germline V gene are DFQATT and SNEGSKA (reference sequence). This CDR3 comprises 14 residues. CDR3 sequence reads: CSAREMDRVLGYTF. The CDR3 DNA is TGCAGTGCTAGAGAAATGGACAGGGTGCTTGGCTACACCTTC.

This clonotype was observed at least ten times. The V call is TRBV20-1, the J call TRBJ2-5; D perhaps matches TRBD1 (6 bases). This CDR3 has 14 amino acids. The V gene's germline CDR1 is DFQATT and CDR2 SNEGSKA (reference sequence). V lost 4 bases to trimming and J lost 4 bases, with 16 bases between them. The CDR3, as DNA: TGCAGTGCTAAACAGACAGGCCGGGCAGAGACCCAGTACTTC. This gives the protein CSAKQTGRAETQYF.

The J gene is TRBJ1-5, the V gene TRBV19, with a possible D match to TRBD1 (5 bases). Germline V gene sequence: CDR1 LNHDA, CDR2 SQIVND (reference sequence). The CDR3 length is 15 residues. Trimming took off 0 bases at V and 2 bases at J, with 8 bases between the two ends. CDR3 nucleotide sequence: TGTGCCAGTAGTATAGAGACAGCAGGCAATCAGCCCCAGCATTTT. Translated: CASSIETAGNQPQHF.

The J gene is TRBJ2-3, the V gene TRBV3-1, with D perhaps being TRBD1 or TRBD2 (5 bases each). The CDR3 spans 14 residues. V was clipped by 1 base and J by 6 bases, with 11 bases between them. Per germline, CDR1 LGHDT and CDR2 YNNKEL (reference sequence). The CDR3, as DNA: TGTGCCAGCAGCCAAGTCGGGGCTACGGATACGCAGTATTTT. Translated: CASSQVGATDTQYF.

This rearrangement joins TRBV29-1 to TRBJ1-5; 7 bases align to TRBD1. J gave up 3 bases and V 6 bases, and 5 bases lay outside the gene matches. The germline V gene has CDR1 SQVTM and CDR2 ANQGSEA. This CDR3 comprises 13 residues. The CDR3 here is CSVVGQNNQPQHF. CDR3 nucleotide sequence: TGCAGCGTCGTGGGACAGAACAATCAGCCCCAGCATTTT.

Remarks on this clonotype: Sequence at one end of the junction differs from germline and may be a read error. The CDR3 DNA reads TGTGCCGGCAGCTGGGGAGCGGGACCGATCTACGAGCAGTACTTC. This translates into CAGSWGAGPIYEQYF. The V gene is TRBV5-6, the J gene TRBJ2-7; 7 nucleotides align to TRBD2. The CDR3 spans 15 residues. CDR1 and CDR2 from the germline V gene are SGHDT and YYEEEE.

The chain combines TRBV7-6 with TRBJ2-2; D could derive from TRBD1 or TRBD2 (5 bases each). V lost 2 bases and J 5 bases, leaving 18 bases between the germline ends. Germline values: CDR1 SGHVS, CDR2 FNYEAQ. The CDR3 loop spans 17 amino acids. The DNA of the CDR3 is TGTGCCAGCAGCTTACCTTGGGGGAACCTGGGGACCGGGGAGCTGTTTTTT. This sequence encodes CASSLPWGNLGTGELFF.

This clonotype has a handful of counts. The CDR3, as DNA: TGCAGTGCTGCCCGTACGGACGGGGGACCCGATGGCTACACCTTC. Protein product: CSAARTDGGPDGYTF. The chain uses TRBV20-1 and TRBJ1-2, with a possible D match to TRBD1 (5 bases). The CDR3 runs to 15 residues. Trimming took 5 bases from V and 6 from J, leaving 22 bases between them. Germline V gene data show CDR1 as DFQATT and CDR2 as SNEGSKA (reference sequence).

The chain employs TRBV18 and TRBJ2-3; no definite D call. The CDR3 is 15 residues long. Germline loops: CDR1 KGHSH, CDR2 LQKENI. Trimming took 2 bases from V and 4 from J, leaving 13 bases between them. The CDR3 DNA reads TGTGCCAGCTCACCAGTCCGGACCGGCGCAGATACGCAGTATTTT. Residues: CASSPVRTGADTQYF.

On this clonotype: A much larger clone is a single base away; this may be a read error. CDR3 nucleotides: TGTGCCTGGAATGTAAGAGCGGGGTACACAGATACGCAGTATTTT. Translating gives CAWNVRAGYTDTQYF. This chain uses TRBV30 with TRBJ2-3; 7 bases match TRBD2. This CDR3 contains 15 residues. Losses at the gene ends were 4 bases for V and 2 bases for J; bases not matched to a gene: 9. From germline, CDR1 is GTSNPN and CDR2 SVGIG (reference sequence).

This clonotype came up many times. V usage is TRBV6-2 or TRBV6-3 and J usage is TRBJ2-1; 13 bases map to TRBD2. Germline-derived CDR1 and CDR2 are MNHEY and SVGEGT. Germline trimming cut 2 bases from V and 3 bases from J; bases unmatched to any gene: 4. The CDR3 is 17 amino acids. The CDR3 sequence is CASSYPGLAGVYNEQFF. The CDR3 DNA reads as TGTGCCAGCAGTTACCCCGGACTAGCGGGGGTCTACAATGAGCAGTTCTTC.

This clonotype showed up just a few times. The V call is TRBV10-3, the J call TRBJ1-5; 10 nucleotides match TRBD1. Trimming took 6 bases from V and 4 from J; bases not matched to a gene: 6. Looked up from germline, CDR1 is ENHRY and CDR2 is SYGVKD. The CDR3 extends over 15 amino acids. The CDR3 loop reads CAISAGQGTNQPQHF. CDR3 nucleotides: TGTGCCATCAGCGCGGGACAGGGGACAAATCAGCCCCAGCATTTT.

This clonotype was seen a few times. V and J are TRBV27 and TRBJ2-7; D remains unclear. The V end was cut by 3 bases, the J end by 7 bases, with 19 bases between. There are 15 residues in the CDR3. Germline CDR1 is MNHEY and CDR2 is SMNVEV (reference sequence). In nucleotides, the CDR3 is TGTGCCAGCAGTTTTTCGATAGGGTTGTGGAATGAGCAGTACTTC. This codes for CASSFSIGLWNEQYF.

The chain links TRBV20-1 to TRBJ1-2; possibly TRBD1 for D (5 bases). The CDR3 length is 13 residues. Trimming took off 1 base at V and 2 bases at J, with 8 bases between the two ends. The germline CDR1 and CDR2 sequences are DFQATT and SNEGSKA (reference sequence). The CDR3 region is CSARGKGNYGYTF. CDR3 DNA: TGCAGTGCTAGAGGCAAGGGGAACTATGGCTACACCTTC.

A single count supports this clonotype. The chain employs TRBV3-1 and TRBJ1-1, with no clear D. The V gene lost 1 base and the J gene lost 1 base, with 7 bases spanning the gap. This CDR3 comprises 14 residues. CDR1 and CDR2 from the germline V gene are LGHDT and YNNKEL (reference sequence). The CDR3 protein is CASSQVSSNTEAFF. CDR3 in DNA: TGTGCCAGCAGCCAAGTTTCTTCGAACACTGAAGCTTTCTTT.

The V call is TRBV12-3 or TRBV12-4, the J call TRBJ1-1, with D tentatively TRBD1 (5 bases). This CDR3 region has 14 residues. V dropped 7 bases and J dropped 0 bases, with 12 bases sitting between them. The CDR3 DNA reads as TGTGCCAGCAAACTAGGGGCCCTGAACACTGAAGCTTTCTTT. It specifies CASKLGALNTEAFF.

This clonotype appeared a few times. The chain carries TRBV9 and TRBJ1-1; 8 nucleotides line up with TRBD1. Germline assignment: CDR1 SGDLS and CDR2 YYNGEE. The CDR3 has 16 residues. With V trimmed by 4 bases and J by 1 base, 9 bases remained unmatched. This CDR3 reads CASSSPLTGENTEAFF. The CDR3 coding sequence is TGTGCCAGCAGCTCCCCTTTGACAGGGGAGAACACTGAAGCTTTCTTT.

Here the CDR3 DNA reads TGTGCCAGCAGCTATAGGACATTATCCGGTGAGCAGTTCTTC. Its protein product is CASSYRTLSGEQFF. This chain uses TRBV13 with TRBJ2-1; the D gene is possibly TRBD1 (5 bases). Trimming left V 4 bases short and J 9 bases short, with 16 bases between. The CDR3 totals 14 residues. Germline assignment: CDR1 PRHDT and CDR2 FYEKMQ (reference sequence).

CDR3 in amino acids: CASSLIWTYEQYF. The CDR3 region has the DNA TGTGCCAGCAGCTTGATCTGGACCTACGAGCAGTACTTC. The rearrangement uses TRBV5-5 and TRBJ2-7, with unresolved D. This CDR3 is 13 amino acids long. The germline V gene has CDR1 SGHKS and CDR2 YYEKEE (reference sequence). The V gene lost 1 base and the J gene lost 2 bases, with 7 bases spanning the gap.

This chain joins TRBV27 and TRBJ1-3; possible D gene TRBD1, 5 bases. The V and J ends lost 4 bases and 0 bases respectively, with 10 bases between them. Germline lookup yields CDR1 MNHEY and CDR2 SMNVEV (reference sequence). The CDR3 sequence is 15 residues long. The DNA of the CDR3 is TGTGCCAGCAGTTCCCGGGGGGGCTCTGGAAACACCATATATTTT. Translated, it gives CASSSRGGSGNTIYF.